The 21 T cell receptor beta chains given below trace back to one sample, sequenced in a study of OX40 agonist ivuxolimab in advanced cancers. This table comes from immunoSEQ multiplex PCR, and its TCRdb copy is limited to in-frame clones, with some not included. The top ten hold about 46% of the sample, which has approximately 26,000 clones, around 90% seen once. The sequencing here drew on CD4+ or CD8+ T cells sorted from blood, taken in a trial of the OX40 agonist ivuxolimab. The receptors originated from an adult with an advanced solid tumor such as melanoma, head and neck, liver or kidney cancer.

This chain connects TRBV19 to TRBJ1-2; D is unresolved. V was cut by 5 bases and J by 6 bases, with 13 bases left in between. Germline-derived CDR1 and CDR2 are LNHDA and SQIVND (reference sequence). This CDR3 contains 13 residues. The DNA of the CDR3 is TGTGCCAGTAGTGATTTTTTCGGTAATGGCTACACCTTC. Translated, it gives CASSDFFGNGYTF.

V and J are TRBV10-2 and TRBJ2-1; 7 positions agree with TRBD2. CDR1 is WSHSY and CDR2 is SAAADI in the germline V gene. V was pared by 5 bases and J by 0 bases, with 7 bases of the junction left unmatched. This CDR3 comprises 16 residues. The CDR3 DNA sequence: TGCGCCAGCAGTCTGACGGGAGGCGGCTCCTACAATGAGCAGTTCTTC. It codes for CASSLTGGGSYNEQFF.

The chain has TRBV4-2 and TRBJ2-1; 12 nucleotides match TRBD2. Germline V gene data show CDR1 as LGHNA and CDR2 as YNFKEQ. This CDR3 comprises 17 residues. V shed 4 bases and J 6 bases; nucleotides not matched to a gene: 10. The CDR3 coding sequence is TGTGCCAGCAGCCCCTTTAGCGGGACTAGCGGGCCCAATGAGCAGTTCTTC. As protein: CASSPFSGTSGPNEQFF.

J is TRBJ1-4 and V is TRBV30, with no clear D. In germline, CDR1 is GTSNPN, CDR2 SVGIG (reference sequence). V dropped 5 bases and J dropped 7 bases, with 11 bases sitting between them. The CDR3 covers 12 residues. The CDR3 DNA follows: TGTGCCTGGGGACGTGTAGGTGAAAAACTGTTTTTT. Residues: CAWGRVGEKLFF.

J is TRBJ2-1 and V is TRBV30; 8 nucleotides line up with TRBD2. This CDR3 has 16 amino acids. After removal of 2 bases from V and 2 bases from J, the junction contained 8 bases not matched to a gene. In germline, CDR1 is GTSNPN, CDR2 SVGIG (reference sequence). CDR3 in amino acids: CAWSFFSGETYNEQFF. The CDR3, as DNA: TGTGCCTGGAGTTTTTTTAGCGGGGAAACCTACAATGAGCAGTTCTTC. The variable domain in full, with the rest retrieved from reference TRBV30 and TRBJ2-1, is SQTIHQWPATLVQPVGSPLSLECTVEGTSNPNLYWYRQAAGRGLQLLFYSVGIGQISSEVPQNLSASRPQDRQFILSSKKLLLSDSGFYLCAWSFFSGETYNEQFFGPGTRLTVL.

The chain is built from TRBV4-3 and TRBJ1-6; D not certain. The CDR3 is 14 amino acids. The ends were cut back, 1 base at V and 5 bases at J, with 6 bases in the middle. Germline loops: CDR1 LGHNA, CDR2 YSLEER. Here the CDR3 DNA reads TGCGCCAGCAGCCAAGGGCAAGATAATTCACCCCTCCACTTT. This codes for CASSQGQDNSPLHF.

In DNA form, the CDR3 reads TGTGCCAGCAGCTTAGGGACTAACTACAATGAGCAGTTCTTC. Protein: CASSLGTNYNEQFF. This rearrangement joins TRBV7-8 to TRBJ2-1; D possibly corresponds to TRBD2 (6 bases). Looked up from germline, CDR1 is SGHVS and CDR2 is FQNEAQ. The CDR3 has 14 residues. V was trimmed by 1 base and J by 3 bases, leaving 7 bases between them.

This clone was seen more than once but under ten times. The gene calls are TRBV4-1 and TRBJ2-1, with 10 bases fitting TRBD2. Germline assignment: CDR1 MGHRA and CDR2 YSYEKL. Trimming removed 2 bases from V and 8 bases from J; junction bases left unmatched: 18. This CDR3 has 19 amino acids. The CDR3 DNA follows: TGCGCCAGCAGCCAACCGAACCTCCGGGATAGCGGGAGGCGGGATGAGCAGTTCTTC. Protein sequence: CASSQPNLRDSGRRDEQFF.

This chain joins TRBV7-3 and TRBJ2-5, with a possible D match to TRBD2 (5 bases). V lost 5 bases to trimming and J lost 4 bases, with 11 bases between them. Looked up from germline, CDR1 is SGHTA and CDR2 is FQGTGA. This CDR3 contains 13 residues. CDR3 coding DNA: TGTGCCAGCAGCGAACTAGGGAGAGAGACCCAGTACTTC. This gives the protein CASSELGRETQYF.

A word on this clone: The same CDR3 arises from other DNA sequences in this sample as well. V gene TRBV5-1 combines with J gene TRBJ2-1; 9 bases are a match to TRBD2. This CDR3 spans 14 amino acids. V was pared by 4 bases and J by 2 bases, with 1 base of the junction left unmatched. Per germline, CDR1 SGHRS and CDR2 YFSETQ. The CDR3 spells CASSLAGTYNEQFF. The CDR3, as DNA: TGCGCCAGCAGCCTAGCGGGAACCTACAATGAGCAGTTCTTC.

The chain has TRBV7-3 and TRBJ2-1; D is ambiguous. V was cut by 5 bases and J by 8 bases, with 13 bases left in between. Looked up from germline, CDR1 is SGHTA and CDR2 is FQGTGA. This CDR3 spans 13 amino acids. This CDR3 is CASSPSPGDEQFF. CDR3 coding DNA: TGTGCCAGCAGCCCATCACCTGGGGATGAGCAGTTCTTC. Drawing the rest from reference TRBV7-3 and TRBJ2-1, the complete variable domain is GAGVSQTPSNKVTEKGKYVELRCDPISGHTALYWYRQSLGQGPEFLIYFQGTGAADDSGLPNDRFFAVRPEGSVSTLKIQRTERGDSAVYLCASSPSPGDEQFFGPGTRLTVL.

The gene calls are TRBV29-1 and TRBJ1-1; D may be TRBD1 (5 bases). CDR1 is SQVTM and CDR2 is ANQGSEA in the germline V gene. CDR3 length equals 14 residues. V was clipped by 6 bases and J by 1 base, with 15 bases between them. The CDR3 here is CSVPDGTQNTEAFF. The CDR3 nucleotides read TGCAGCGTACCGGACGGGACCCAGAACACTGAAGCTTTCTTT.

V usage is TRBV28 and J usage is TRBJ2-7, with D possibly matching TRBD1 (6 bases). Germline V gene sequence: CDR1 MDHEN, CDR2 SYDVKM. This CDR3 has 12 residues. The V and J ends lost 6 bases and 5 bases respectively, with 11 bases between them. CDR3: CASSQGWDEQYF. The CDR3 nucleotides are TGTGCCAGCAGCCAGGGGTGGGACGAGCAGTACTTC. The complete variable domain, with remaining parts taken from reference TRBV28 and TRBJ2-7, reads DVKVTQSSRYLVKRTGEKVFLECVQDMDHENMFWYRQDPGLGLRLIYFSYDVKMKEKGDIPEGYSVSREKKERFSLILESASTNQTSMYLCASSQGWDEQYFGPGTRLTVT.

CDR3 sequence (DNA): TGTGCCAGCAGGCACCGGGACTTCTCCTACAATGAGCAGTTCTTC. It is translated as CASRHRDFSYNEQFF. The chain joins TRBV2 to TRBJ2-1; possible D gene TRBD2, 6 bases. The CDR3 extends over 15 amino acids. Germline CDR1 is SNHLY and CDR2 is FYNNEI. Trimming pared 6 bases from V and 0 bases from J, leaving 12 bases between.

This clone was recorded once. V gene TRBV5-5 combines with J gene TRBJ2-3, with 7 bases lining up with TRBD2. The CDR3 totals 15 residues. The germline gives CDR1 SGHKS, CDR2 YYEKEE (reference sequence). Losses at the gene ends were 4 bases for V and 1 base for J; bases not matched to a gene: 6. CDR3 sequence (DNA): TGTGCCAGCAGCACGCGGGGGATGGGCACAGATACGCAGTATTTT. Its translation is CASSTRGMGTDTQYF.

Within the sample, this clone is medium-sized (0.01 to 0.1%). The chain links TRBV27 to TRBJ1-1; D is ambiguous. V was shortened by 8 bases and J by 1 base, with 11 bases between the two germline ends. The CDR3 contains 13 residues. Germline V gives CDR1 MNHEY, CDR2 SMNVEV (reference sequence). For the CDR3, the DNA is TGTGCCAGCGGTCTCGCCAGGAACACTGAAGCTTTCTTT. Translation gives CASGLARNTEAFF.

In its sample, this clone was seen once. V and J are TRBV10-3 and TRBJ1-4; 8 positions match TRBD1. Germline trimming cut 6 bases from V and 5 bases from J; bases unmatched to any gene: 5. The CDR3 is 14 residues long. From germline, CDR1 is ENHRY and CDR2 SYGVKD. In nucleotides, the CDR3 is TGTGCCATCAGAGGACAGGGTTTAAATGAAAAACTGTTTTTT. This gives the protein CAIRGQGLNEKLFF.

V usage is TRBV2 and J usage is TRBJ2-1; D is ambiguous. Germline CDR1 is SNHLY and CDR2 is FYNNEI. Trimming left V 9 bases short and J 7 bases short, with 19 bases between. The CDR3 sequence is 14 residues long. The CDR3 DNA reads TGTGCCAGTTTCCACGTGGCGGCTGTTAATGAGCAGTTCTTC. This sequence encodes CASFHVAAVNEQFF.

This chain uses TRBV5-4 with TRBJ2-1; 8 nucleotides match TRBD2. CDR3 size: 15 residues. Germline CDR1 SGHNT, CDR2 YYREEE (reference sequence). J lost 3 bases, V lost 0 bases, and 2 bases had no gene match. DNA for the CDR3: TGTGCCAGCAGCTTGGGCGGGAGGAGCTACAATGAGCAGTTCTTC. This gives the protein CASSLGGRSYNEQFF. Based on the CDR3 plus reference TRBV5-4 and TRBJ2-1, the full variable domain is ETGVTQSPTHLIKTRGQQVTLRCSSQSGHNTVSWYQQALGQGPQFIFQYYREEENGRGNFPPRFSGLQFPNYSSELNVNALELDDSALYLCASSLGGRSYNEQFFGPGTRLTVL.

This chain connects TRBV5-5 to TRBJ2-5; 8 bases agree with TRBD2. The CDR3 totals 17 residues. CDR1 is SGHKS, CDR2 YYEKEE, per germline (reference sequence). V was clipped by 2 bases and J by 4 bases; unmatched bases: 13. For the CDR3, the DNA is TGTGCCAGCAGCTTTTTTTCTGGCGGGGGGCGGGCAGAGACCCAGTACTTC. This translates into CASSFFSGGGRAETQYF.

This clone was observed a few times. The chain links TRBV28 to TRBJ1-6, with unresolved D. This CDR3 spans 14 amino acids. Germline V gene data show CDR1 as MDHEN and CDR2 as SYDVKM. V lost 7 bases, J lost 2 bases, and 9 bases lay in between. Here the CDR3 DNA reads TGTGCCAGCATTCGAGCCCCCTATAATTCACCCCTCCACTTT. Translated: CASIRAPYNSPLHF.